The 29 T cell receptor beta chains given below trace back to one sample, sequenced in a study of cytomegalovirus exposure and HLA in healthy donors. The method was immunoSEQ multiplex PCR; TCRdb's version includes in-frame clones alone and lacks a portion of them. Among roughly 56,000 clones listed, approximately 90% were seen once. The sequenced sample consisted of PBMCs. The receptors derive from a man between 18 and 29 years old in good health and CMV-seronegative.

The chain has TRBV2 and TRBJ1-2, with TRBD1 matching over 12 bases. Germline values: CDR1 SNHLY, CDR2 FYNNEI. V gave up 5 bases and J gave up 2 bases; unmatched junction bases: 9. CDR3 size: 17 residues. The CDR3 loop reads CASSKEGQGAINYGYTF. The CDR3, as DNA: TGTGCCAGCAGTAAAGAGGGACAGGGGGCCATAAACTATGGCTACACCTTC.

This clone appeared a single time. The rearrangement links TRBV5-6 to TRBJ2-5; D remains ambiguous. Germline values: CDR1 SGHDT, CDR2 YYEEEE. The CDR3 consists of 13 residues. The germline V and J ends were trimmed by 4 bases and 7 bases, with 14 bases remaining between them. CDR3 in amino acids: CASSLRFSATQYF. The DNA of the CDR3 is TGTGCCAGCAGCCTACGGTTTTCTGCGACCCAGTACTTC. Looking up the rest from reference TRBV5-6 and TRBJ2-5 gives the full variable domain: DAGVTQSPTHLIKTRGQQVTLRCSPKSGHDTVSWYQQALGQGPQFIFQYYEEEERQRGNFPDRFSGHQFPNYSSELNVNALLLGDSALYLCASSLRFSATQYFGPGTRLLVL.

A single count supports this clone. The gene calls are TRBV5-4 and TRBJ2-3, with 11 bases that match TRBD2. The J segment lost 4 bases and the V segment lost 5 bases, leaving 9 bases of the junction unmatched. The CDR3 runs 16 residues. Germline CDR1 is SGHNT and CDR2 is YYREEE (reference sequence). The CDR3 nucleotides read TGTGCCAGCAGAACCTGGGTAGCGGGAGGGCCAGATACGCAGTATTTT. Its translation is CASRTWVAGGPDTQYF.

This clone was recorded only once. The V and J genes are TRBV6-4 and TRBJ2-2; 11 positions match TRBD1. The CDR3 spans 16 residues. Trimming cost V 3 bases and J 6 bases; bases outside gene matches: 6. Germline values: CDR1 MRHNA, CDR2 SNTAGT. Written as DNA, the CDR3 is TGTGCCAGCAGTGAGGGGACAGGGGGTTCTTCCGGGGAGCTGTTTTTT. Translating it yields CASSEGTGGSSGELFF.

The CDR3 here is CASSLAASGKNIQYF. CDR3 nucleotides: TGTGCCAGCAGCTTAGCGGCTAGCGGAAAGAACATTCAGTACTTC. V gene TRBV7-6 combines with J gene TRBJ2-4; the match to TRBD2 covers 7 bases. Trimming took 0 bases from V and 7 from J; bases not matched to a gene: 6. Germline CDR1 reads SGHVS; CDR2 reads FNYEAQ. The CDR3 has 15 amino acids.

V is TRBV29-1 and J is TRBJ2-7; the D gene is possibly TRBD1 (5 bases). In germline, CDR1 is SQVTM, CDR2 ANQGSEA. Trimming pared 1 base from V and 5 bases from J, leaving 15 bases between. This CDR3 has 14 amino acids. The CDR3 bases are TGCAGCGTTGAAGGGGGCAGTCCGAATCACGAGCAGTACTTC. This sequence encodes CSVEGGSPNHEQYF.

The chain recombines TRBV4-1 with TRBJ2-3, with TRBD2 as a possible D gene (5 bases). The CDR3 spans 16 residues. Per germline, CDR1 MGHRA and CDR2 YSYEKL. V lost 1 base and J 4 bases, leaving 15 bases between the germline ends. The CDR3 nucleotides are TGCGCCAGCAGCCAAGTAAAAGCGCCGGGGTCAGATACGCAGTATTTT. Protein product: CASSQVKAPGSDTQYF.

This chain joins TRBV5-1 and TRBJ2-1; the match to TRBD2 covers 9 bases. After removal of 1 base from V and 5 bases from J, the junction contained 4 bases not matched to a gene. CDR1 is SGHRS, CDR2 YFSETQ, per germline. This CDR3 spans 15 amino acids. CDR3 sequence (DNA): TGCGCCAGCAGCTTGCGACTAGCGGTCAACAATGAGCAGTTCTTC. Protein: CASSLRLAVNNEQFF.

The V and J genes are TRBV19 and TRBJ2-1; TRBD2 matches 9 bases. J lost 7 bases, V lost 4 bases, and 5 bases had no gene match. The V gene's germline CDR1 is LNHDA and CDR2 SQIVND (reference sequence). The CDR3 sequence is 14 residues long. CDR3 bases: TGTGCCAGTAGTAGCGGGAGGGCCTTAAATGAGCAGTTCTTC. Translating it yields CASSSGRALNEQFF.

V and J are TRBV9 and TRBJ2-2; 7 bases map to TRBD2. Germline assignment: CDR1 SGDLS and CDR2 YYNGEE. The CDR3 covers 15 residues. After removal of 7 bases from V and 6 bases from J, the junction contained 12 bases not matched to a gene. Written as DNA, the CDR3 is TGTGCCAGCTCTGCCTCCGGGGGGTCGGCCGGGGAGCTGTTTTTT. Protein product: CASSASGGSAGELFF.

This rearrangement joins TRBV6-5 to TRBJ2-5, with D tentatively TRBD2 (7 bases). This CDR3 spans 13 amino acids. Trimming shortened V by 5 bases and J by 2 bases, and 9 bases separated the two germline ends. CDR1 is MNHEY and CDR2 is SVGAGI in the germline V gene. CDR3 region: CASSRGAQETQYF. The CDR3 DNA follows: TGTGCCAGCAGTCGGGGGGCACAAGAGACCCAGTACTTC.

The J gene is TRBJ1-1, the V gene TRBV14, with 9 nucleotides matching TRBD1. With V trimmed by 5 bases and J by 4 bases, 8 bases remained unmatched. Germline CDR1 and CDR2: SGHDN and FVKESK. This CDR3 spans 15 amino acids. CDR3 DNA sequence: TGTGCCAGCAGCGAACAGGGGGCAGTCGGCACTGAAGCTTTCTTT. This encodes CASSEQGAVGTEAFF.

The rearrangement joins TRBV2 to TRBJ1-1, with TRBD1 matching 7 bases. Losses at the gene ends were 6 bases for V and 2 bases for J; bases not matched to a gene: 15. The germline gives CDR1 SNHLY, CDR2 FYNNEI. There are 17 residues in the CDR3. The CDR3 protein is CASSHSLGTELNTEAFF. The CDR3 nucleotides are TGTGCCAGCAGCCACAGCCTTGGGACAGAACTTAACACTGAAGCTTTCTTT.

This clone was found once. The CDR3 sequence: CASSLELAGATYEQYF. The CDR3 region has the DNA TGCGCCAGCAGCTTGGAACTAGCGGGCGCAACCTACGAGCAGTACTTC. The rearrangement joins TRBV5-1 to TRBJ2-7, with TRBD2 identical over 9 bases. The V and J ends lost 0 bases and 2 bases, in that order; junction bases with no gene match: 6. The CDR3 is 16 residues long. Germline CDR1 SGHRS, CDR2 YFSETQ.

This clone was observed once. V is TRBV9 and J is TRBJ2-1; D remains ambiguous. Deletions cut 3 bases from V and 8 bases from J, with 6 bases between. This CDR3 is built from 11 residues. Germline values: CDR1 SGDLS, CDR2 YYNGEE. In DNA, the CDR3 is TGTGCCAGCAGCGCACACCATGAGCAGTTCTTC. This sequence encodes CASSAHHEQFF.

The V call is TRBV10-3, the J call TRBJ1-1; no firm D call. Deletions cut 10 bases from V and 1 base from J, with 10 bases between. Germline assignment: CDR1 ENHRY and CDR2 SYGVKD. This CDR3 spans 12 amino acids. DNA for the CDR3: TGTGCCACCTCATCGGGGAACACTGAAGCTTTCTTT. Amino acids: CATSSGNTEAFF.

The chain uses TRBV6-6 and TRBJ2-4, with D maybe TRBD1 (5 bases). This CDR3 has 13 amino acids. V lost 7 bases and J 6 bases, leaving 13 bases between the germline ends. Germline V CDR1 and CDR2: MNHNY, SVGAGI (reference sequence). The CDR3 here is CASTSTGTNIQYF. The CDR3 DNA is TGTGCCAGCACCTCTACAGGAACAAACATTCAGTACTTC.

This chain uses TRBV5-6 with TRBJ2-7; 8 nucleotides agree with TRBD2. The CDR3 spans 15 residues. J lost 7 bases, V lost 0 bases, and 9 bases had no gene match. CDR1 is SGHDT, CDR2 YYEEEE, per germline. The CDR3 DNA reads TGTGCCAGCAGCTTGGTATCAGCGGGAGTGGGGGAGCAGTACTTC. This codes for CASSLVSAGVGEQYF.

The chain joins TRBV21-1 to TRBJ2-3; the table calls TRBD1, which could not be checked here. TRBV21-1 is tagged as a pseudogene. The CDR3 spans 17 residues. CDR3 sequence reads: CASSKVSAGGGTDTQYF. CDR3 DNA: TGTGCCAGCAGCAAAGTTTCGGCAGGGGGCGGCACAGATACGCAGTATTTT.

The chain's CDR3 is CASDPDQETQYF. The CDR3 DNA sequence: TGTGCCAGCGATCCGGACCAAGAGACCCAGTACTTC. This sequence joins TRBV2 and TRBJ2-5, with D hard to call. From germline, CDR1 is SNHLY and CDR2 FYNNEI. V lost 8 bases and J lost 0, with 7 bases in between. The CDR3 sequence is 12 residues long.

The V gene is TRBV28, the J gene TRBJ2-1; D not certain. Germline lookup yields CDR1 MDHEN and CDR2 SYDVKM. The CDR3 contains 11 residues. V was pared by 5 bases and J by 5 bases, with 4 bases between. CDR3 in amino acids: CASSLDNEQFF. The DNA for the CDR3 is TGTGCCAGCAGTCTCGACAATGAGCAGTTCTTC.

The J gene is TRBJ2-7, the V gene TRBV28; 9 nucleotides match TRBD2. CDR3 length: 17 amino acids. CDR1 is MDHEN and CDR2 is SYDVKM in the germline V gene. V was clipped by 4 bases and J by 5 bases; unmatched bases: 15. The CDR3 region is CASSSSGRPPFWNEQYF. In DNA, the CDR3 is TGTGCCAGCAGTTCGAGCGGGAGGCCACCCTTTTGGAACGAGCAGTACTTC. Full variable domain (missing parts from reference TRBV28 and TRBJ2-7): DVKVTQSSRYLVKRTGEKVFLECVQDMDHENMFWYRQDPGLGLRLIYFSYDVKMKEKGDIPEGYSVSREKKERFSLILESASTNQTSMYLCASSSSGRPPFWNEQYFGPGTRLTVT.

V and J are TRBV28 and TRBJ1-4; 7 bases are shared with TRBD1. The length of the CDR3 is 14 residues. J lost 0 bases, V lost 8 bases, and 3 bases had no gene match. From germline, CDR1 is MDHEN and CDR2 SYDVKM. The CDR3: CASLDRATNEKLFF. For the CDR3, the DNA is TGTGCCAGCCTCGACAGGGCAACTAATGAAAAACTGTTTTTT. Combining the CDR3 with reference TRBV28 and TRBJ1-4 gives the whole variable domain DVKVTQSSRYLVKRTGEKVFLECVQDMDHENMFWYRQDPGLGLRLIYFSYDVKMKEKGDIPEGYSVSREKKERFSLILESASTNQTSMYLCASLDRATNEKLFFGSGTQLSVL.

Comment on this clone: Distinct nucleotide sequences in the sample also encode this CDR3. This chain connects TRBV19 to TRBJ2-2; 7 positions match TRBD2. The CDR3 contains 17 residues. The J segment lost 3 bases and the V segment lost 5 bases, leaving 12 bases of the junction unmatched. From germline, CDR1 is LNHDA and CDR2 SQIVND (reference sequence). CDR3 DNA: TGTGCCAGTAGTTTGGAACCCCCACTAGCGTACACCGGGGAGCTGTTTTTT. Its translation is CASSLEPPLAYTGELFF.

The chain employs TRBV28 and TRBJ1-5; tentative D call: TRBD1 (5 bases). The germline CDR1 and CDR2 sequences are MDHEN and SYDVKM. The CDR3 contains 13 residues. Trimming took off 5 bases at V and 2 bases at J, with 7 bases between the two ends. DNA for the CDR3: TGTGCCAGCAGTACAGGTCGCAATCAGCCCCAGCATTTT. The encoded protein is CASSTGRNQPQHF.

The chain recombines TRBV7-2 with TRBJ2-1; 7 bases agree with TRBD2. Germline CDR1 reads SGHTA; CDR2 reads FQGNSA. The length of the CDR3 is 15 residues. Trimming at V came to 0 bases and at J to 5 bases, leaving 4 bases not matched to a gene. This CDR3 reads CASSLAGGGHNEQFF. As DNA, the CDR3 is TGTGCCAGCAGCTTAGCCGGGGGAGGGCACAATGAGCAGTTCTTC.

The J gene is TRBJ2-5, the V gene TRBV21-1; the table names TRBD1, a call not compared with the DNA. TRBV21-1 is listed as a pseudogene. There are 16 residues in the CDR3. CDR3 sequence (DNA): TGTGCCAGCAGCAACTGGGTCAGGGCCCCTGGAGAGACCCAGTACTTC. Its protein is CASSNWVRAPGETQYF.

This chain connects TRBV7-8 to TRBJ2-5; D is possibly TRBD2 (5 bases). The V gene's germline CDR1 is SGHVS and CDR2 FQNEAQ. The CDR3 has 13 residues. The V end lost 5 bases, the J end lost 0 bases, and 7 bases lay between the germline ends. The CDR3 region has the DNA TGTGCCAGCAGCAGCGGCTACCAAGAGACCCAGTACTTC. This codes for CASSSGYQETQYF.

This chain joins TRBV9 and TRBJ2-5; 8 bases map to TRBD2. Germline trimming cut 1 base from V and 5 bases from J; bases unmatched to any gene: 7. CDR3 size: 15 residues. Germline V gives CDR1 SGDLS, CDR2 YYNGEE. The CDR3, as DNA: TGTGCCAGCAGCGTAACTAGCGGAGTAGGGGAGACCCAGTACTTC. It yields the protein CASSVTSGVGETQYF. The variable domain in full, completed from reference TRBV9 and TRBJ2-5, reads DSGVTQTPKHLITATGQRVTLRCSPRSGDLSVYWYQQSLDQGLQFLIQYYNGEERAKGNILERFSAQQFPDLHSELNLSSLELGDSALYFCASSVTSGVGETQYFGPGTRLLVL.